The rows below give T cell receptor beta chains drawn from one sample of a study of regulatory T cells. The table came from immunoSEQ multiplex PCR; TCRdb's copy has only in-frame clones and leaves some out. The table has almost 30,000 clones, about nine tenths seen once. Material: conventional CD4+ T cells sorted from blood. These receptors came from a person aged 18 to 30 with CD3G deficiency. The CDR3 runs from the conserved cysteine through the conserved F or W. D genes are given only for firm matches. The listing skips clone size in some rows; elsewhere it reads once, few, many or a size class.

DNA	CDR3	size	D	V	J
TGCGCCAGCAGCCTAAATACAGGTTCGTCCTACGAGCAGTACTTC	CASSLNTGSSYEQYF	NA	NA	TRBV5-1	TRBJ2-7
TGCGCCAGCAGCCCCGGACATTCGGCTTATGGCTACACCTTC	CASSPGHSAYGYTF	NA	NA	TRBV5-1	TRBJ1-2
TGTGCCAGCAGCAGGCCGGACAGGGGGGATACGCAGTATTTT	CASSRPDRGDTQYF	NA	TRBD1	TRBV7-9	TRBJ2-3
TGTGCCAGCAGCTCGGACGCAGCCAACCGCTACAATGAGCAGTTCTTC	CASSSDAANRYNEQFF	NA	NA	TRBV7-9	TRBJ2-1
TGTGCCAGCAGCCCCGGGACTTACACAGATACGCAGTATTTT	CASSPGTYTDTQYF	NA	NA	TRBV11-2	TRBJ2-3
TGTGCCAGTAGTCCCACGACTAGCGGGGAGCAGTTCTTC	CASSPTTSGEQFF	NA	TRBD2	TRBV19	TRBJ2-1
TGTGCCAGTAGTATTCGGGGAGGAGAGACCCAGTACTTC	CASSIRGGETQYF	NA	NA	TRBV19	TRBJ2-5
TGTGCCAGCAGCCCTGACTGGGGGACTGAAGCTTTCTTT	CASSPDWGTEAFF	NA	NA	TRBV5-4	TRBJ1-1
TGCGCCAGCAGCTTTGTCGAAGGGGGCGGCGGGGAGCAGTACTTC	CASSFVEGGGGEQYF	NA	NA	TRBV5-1	TRBJ2-5
TGTGCCAGCAGCCCCGAAGCGGTTTATACGCAGTATTTT	CASSPEAVYTQYF	NA	NA	TRBV7-9	TRBJ2-3
TGTGCCAGCATGAGGGCGACAGGCCGCACAGATACGCAGTATTTT	CASMRATGRTDTQYF	NA	NA	TRBV6-1	TRBJ2-3
TGTGCCAGCACCCCCGCTGGTGAGCAGCGTAATGAGCAGTTCTTC	CASTPAGEQRNEQFF	NA	NA	TRBV28	TRBJ2-1
TGTGCCAGCAGCTTAGCCCCAGGGGGATTAAGCAATGAGCAGTTCTTC	CASSLAPGGLSNEQFF	once	TRBD1	TRBV7-8	TRBJ2-1
TGTGCCAGCGGGAATCAGCCCCAGCATTTT	CASGNQPQHF	few	NA	TRBV28	TRBJ1-5
TGCGCCAGCAGCCCTAGCGGCCGCTCCTACAATGAGCAGTTCTTC	CASSPSGRSYNEQFF	NA	TRBD2	TRBV5-1	TRBJ2-1
TGTGCCAGCTCACCAACTCGGCACAATGAGCAGTTCTTC	CASSPTRHNEQFF	NA	NA	TRBV18	TRBJ2-1
TGTGCCAGCAGCTTGGCCTGGGTAGGGGGGCAGGACACTGAAGCTTTCTTT	CASSLAWVGGQDTEAFF	NA	NA	TRBV5-4	TRBJ1-1